Presented here are 5 T cell receptor beta chains from one specimen sequenced in a study of CD8 T cells in ankylosing spondylitis. General study findings and limits: What seemed typical of ankylosing spondylitis blood was a TCR beta motif built from fewer than ten highly homologous variants.

Their recognized antigens are unknown. TCRdb itself ran the 5' RACE reads through MiXCR, one entry per CDR3 protein. The sample includes approximately 500,000 distinct CDR3 sequences, roughly 13% seen only once; the top ten take around 6.8%. The sample consisted of blood, either unsorted or a sorted T cell fraction (not recorded which). The receptors originated from a male donor with ankylosing spondylitis.

This clonotype was seen a handful of times. The V and J genes are TRBV7-8 and TRBJ2-1, with TRBD1 matching over 7 bases. The CDR3 has 13 amino acids. CDR1 is SGHVS and CDR2 is FQNEAQ in the germline V gene. The V gene end was trimmed by 5 bases and the J gene end by 15 bases; junction bases not matched to a gene: 13. CDR3 region: CASSLTTGARPFF. The CDR3 DNA sequence: TGTGCCAGCAGCCTAACCACAGGGGCTCGACCGTTCTTC.

This chain joins TRBV20-1 and TRBJ2-2; 9 bases agree with TRBD1. The CDR3 length is 15 residues. The V segment lost 6 bases and the J segment 6 bases; nucleotides outside the gene matches: 11. The germline V gene encodes CDR1 DFQATT and CDR2 SNEGSKA (reference sequence). The CDR3 reads CSARNRGLKAGELFF. The CDR3 coding sequence is TGCAGTGCAAGGAACAGGGGGCTGAAAGCCGGGGAGCTGTTTTTT.

There are a few counts of this clonotype. This chain joins TRBV4-2 and TRBJ1-4; D might be TRBD1 (5 bases). This CDR3 contains 15 residues. The V and J ends lost 4 bases and 3 bases respectively, with 12 bases between them. CDR1 is LGHNA and CDR2 is YNFKEQ in the germline V gene. The CDR3: CASSPTDGANEKLFF. The CDR3 region has the DNA TGTGCCAGCAGCCCGACAGACGGTGCTAATGAAAAACTGTTTTTT.

The chain couples TRBV5-1 to TRBJ2-1, with 7 nucleotides matching TRBD2. CDR1 and CDR2 (germline): SGHRS, YFSETQ. CDR3 length: 15 amino acids. V was clipped by 4 bases and J by 5 bases; unmatched bases: 9. The CDR3 DNA is TGCGCCAGCAGCCCGGGACTATATGGGGACAATGAGCAGTTCTTC. Residues: CASSPGLYGDNEQFF.

The V call is TRBV7-2, the J call TRBJ1-3; D gene unclear. The CDR3 has 15 amino acids. Per the germline V gene, CDR1 is SGHTA and CDR2 is FQGNSA. The V end was cut by 1 base, the J end by 4 bases, with 11 bases between. For the CDR3, the DNA is TGTGCCAGCAGCTTAGTAGGAGGGTACGGAAACACCATATATTTT. This sequence encodes CASSLVGGYGNTIYF.